Below, 25 T cell receptor beta chains from the same sample are listed, as sequenced in a study of blood T cell repertoires in COVID-19. Profiled with immunoSEQ multiplex PCR; TCRdb holds only in-frame clones, not every one. The sample holds a few hundred thousand clones, roughly 86% seen once. The sequenced sample consisted of peripheral blood. The receptor source for this set is a man younger than 35 with active or convalescent COVID-19.

With respect to this clone: Other DNA sequences in the same sample also yield this CDR3. The chain links TRBV9 to TRBJ2-2, with a possible D match to TRBD2 (6 bases). Germline V gene data show CDR1 as SGDLS and CDR2 as YYNGEE. V was clipped by 2 bases and J by 0 bases, with 8 bases between them. The CDR3 totals 15 residues. As DNA, the CDR3 is TGTGCCAGCAGCGTCACGGGGGCGAACACCGGGGAGCTGTTTTTT. This translates into CASSVTGANTGELFF.

This clone was seen once. This rearrangement joins TRBV29-1 to TRBJ2-7; no clear D gene. The germline V gene has CDR1 SQVTM and CDR2 ANQGSEA. The CDR3 covers 13 residues. V lost 0 bases to trimming and J lost 4 bases, with 10 bases between them. The CDR3 DNA is TGCAGCGTTGAAGATCCGATCAGTTACGAGCAGTACTTC. Translating it yields CSVEDPISYEQYF.

In nucleotides, the CDR3 is TGTGCCAGCAGCTCCTGGGGTGGGACAGGAGACACCGGGGAGCTGTTTTTT. It encodes CASSSWGGTGDTGELFF. The rearrangement uses TRBV11-2 and TRBJ2-2; 8 bases match TRBD1. Germline values: CDR1 SGHAT, CDR2 FQNNGV. There are 17 residues in the CDR3. V was clipped by 4 bases and J by 3 bases; unmatched bases: 10.

V is TRBV29-1 and J is TRBJ1-2; D is uncertain. The germline gives CDR1 SQVTM, CDR2 ANQGSEA. The CDR3 consists of 11 residues. CDR3 protein: CASLIAYGYTF. Written as DNA, the CDR3 is TGCGCCAGCCTGATAGCCTATGGCTACACCTTC.

The chain links TRBV27 to TRBJ1-5, with D possibly TRBD1 on 6 matching bases. Germline CDR1 is MNHEY and CDR2 is SMNVEV (reference sequence). V dropped 4 bases and J dropped 3 bases, with 13 bases sitting between them. CDR3 size: 15 residues. The CDR3 region is CASSSSTGINQPQHF. The CDR3 region has the DNA TGTGCCAGCAGTTCTTCAACAGGGATCAATCAGCCCCAGCATTTT.

The chain joins TRBV9 to TRBJ2-3; D may be TRBD1 (7 bases). V was cut by 2 bases and J by 2 bases, with 15 bases left in between. The CDR3 runs to 16 residues. Germline V CDR1 and CDR2: SGDLS, YYNGEE. CDR3 bases: TGTGCCAGCAGCGTGCGGGACAGACCGGTCACAGATACGCAGTATTTT. Translated, it gives CASSVRDRPVTDTQYF.

V is TRBV18 and J is TRBJ1-2, with D unclear. The V gene lost 2 bases and the J gene lost 8 bases, with 6 bases spanning the gap. Looked up from germline, CDR1 is KGHSH and CDR2 is LQKENI. This CDR3 is built from 11 residues. The CDR3 sequence is CASSPGEGYTF. CDR3 bases: TGTGCCAGCTCACCAGGGGAGGGCTACACCTTC.

The chain joins TRBV10-3 to TRBJ1-2, with D perhaps TRBD1 (5 bases). The CDR3 consists of 13 residues. Germline CDR1 reads ENHRY; CDR2 reads SYGVKD. The V end lost 2 bases, the J end lost 3 bases, and 7 bases lay between the germline ends. DNA of the CDR3: TGTGCCATCAGTGAGGGGGCCGACTATGGCTACACCTTC. Translated: CAISEGADYGYTF.

The rearrangement joins TRBV5-4 to TRBJ2-7; 8 bases map to TRBD1. CDR1 is SGHNT, CDR2 YYREEE, per germline (reference sequence). This CDR3 has 15 residues. V lost 4 bases, J lost 0 bases, and 6 bases stayed unmatched. The CDR3 region has the DNA TGTGCCAGCAGCATGGGACAGGTGAGCTCCTACGAGCAGTACTTC. As protein: CASSMGQVSSYEQYF.

The chain couples TRBV10-2 to TRBJ1-3; TRBD1 matches 8 bases. The V and J ends lost 10 bases and 2 bases, in that order; junction bases with no gene match: 4. The germline V gene has CDR1 WSHSY and CDR2 SAAADI. The CDR3 has 13 amino acids. For the CDR3, the DNA is TGCGCCACCCAACAGGGGGCTGGAAACACCATATATTTT. It encodes CATQQGAGNTIYF.

V and J are TRBV27 and TRBJ1-5; no clear D. CDR1 and CDR2 (germline): MNHEY, SMNVEV (reference sequence). This CDR3 region has 14 residues. The V end was cut by 2 bases, the J end by 0 bases, with 5 bases between. Here the CDR3 reads CASSLMYSNQPQHF. The CDR3 DNA follows: TGTGCCAGCAGTTTAATGTATAGCAATCAGCCCCAGCATTTT.

V and J are TRBV2 and TRBJ1-2, with TRBD1 matching 9 bases. Germline values: CDR1 SNHLY, CDR2 FYNNEI. The J segment lost 6 bases and the V segment lost 3 bases, leaving 20 bases of the junction unmatched. CDR3 length equals 19 residues. The CDR3 coding sequence is TGTGCCAGCAGTGATCAGTCGGCCGGGACAGGGTTGGGTCGAGATGGCTACACCTTC. Amino acids: CASSDQSAGTGLGRDGYTF.

The chain uses TRBV10-3 and TRBJ2-3, with D maybe TRBD2 (6 bases). This CDR3 is built from 18 residues. The V end was cut by 0 bases, the J end by 0 bases, with 16 bases between. Looked up from germline, CDR1 is ENHRY and CDR2 is SYGVKD. The CDR3 spells CAISESVGSGASTDTQYF. The CDR3 DNA is TGTGCCATCAGTGAGTCGGTCGGTAGCGGTGCTAGCACAGATACGCAGTATTTT.

The chain employs TRBV7-2 and TRBJ2-3; D remains ambiguous. From germline, CDR1 is SGHTA and CDR2 FQGNSA. The CDR3 length is 14 residues. V lost 8 bases and J lost 2, with 14 bases in between. For the CDR3, the DNA is TGTGCCAGCGAGGTCCAGCGATTCACAGATACGCAGTATTTT. Amino acids: CASEVQRFTDTQYF. The full variable domain, rest sourced from reference TRBV7-2 and TRBJ2-3, is GAGVSQSPSNKVTEKGKDVELRCDPISGHTALYWYRQSLGQGLEFLIYFQGNSAPDKSGLPSDRFSAERTGGSVSTLTIQRTQQEDSAVYLCASEVQRFTDTQYFGPGTRLTVL.

Turning to this clone: Other DNA sequences from this sample encode an identical CDR3 as well. The chain recombines TRBV15 with TRBJ2-7; D may be TRBD2 (7 bases). This CDR3 region has 14 residues. In germline, CDR1 is LNHNV, CDR2 YYDKDF (reference sequence). Trimming removed 1 base from V and 7 bases from J, with 14 bases in between. The CDR3: CATSRGEGGREQYF. The DNA of the CDR3 is TGTGCCACCAGCAGAGGGGAGGGGGGGCGGGAGCAGTACTTC. The entire variable domain, with the rest obtained from reference TRBV15 and TRBJ2-7, is as follows: DAMVIQNPRYQVTQFGKPVTLSCSQTLNHNVMYWYQQKSSQAPKLLFHYYDKDFNNEADTPDNFQSRRPNTSFCFLDIRSPGLGDTAMYLCATSRGEGGREQYFGPGTRLTVT.

J is TRBJ1-1 and V is TRBV10-3; 7 bases are shared with TRBD1. The CDR3 loop spans 14 amino acids. The V gene's germline CDR1 is ENHRY and CDR2 SYGVKD. The J segment lost 1 base and the V segment lost 4 bases, leaving 3 bases of the junction unmatched. CDR3: CAISVSGGNTEAFF. CDR3 DNA sequence: TGTGCCATCAGTGTTTCAGGGGGGAACACTGAAGCTTTCTTT.

The DNA of the CDR3 is TGCAGCGCTGACCATTCCCCCTATGGCTACACCTTC. Residues: CSADHSPYGYTF. The J gene is TRBJ1-2, the V gene TRBV29-1, with unresolved D. With 7 bases removed from V and 4 bases from J, the gap between germline ends came to 13 bases. The CDR3 loop spans 12 amino acids. Germline loops: CDR1 SQVTM, CDR2 ANQGSEA. The full variable domain, completed using reference TRBV29-1 and TRBJ1-2, is SAVISQKPSRDICQRGTSLTIQCQVDSQVTMMFWYRQQPGQSLTLIATANQGSEATYESGFVIDKFPISRPNLTFSTLTVSNMSPEDSSIYLCSADHSPYGYTFGSGTRLTVV.

Note on this clone: One end of the junction fails to match germline, which may point to a read error. The chain joins TRBV24-1 to TRBJ1-3; D ambiguous. The CDR3 has 13 residues. Germline V CDR1 and CDR2: KGHDR, SFDVKD. This CDR3 is CATSDFTSDPTNF. The CDR3 DNA is TGTGCCACCAGTGATTTTACCTCGGACCCGACTAATTTT.

CDR3 loop: CASSSGDRGREKLFF. CDR3 nucleotide sequence: TGTGCCAGCAGCTCGGGAGACAGGGGGCGAGAAAAACTGTTTTTT. The chain recombines TRBV5-4 with TRBJ1-4; TRBD1 matches at 10 bases. Per the germline V gene, CDR1 is SGHNT and CDR2 is YYREEE (reference sequence). The CDR3 extends over 15 amino acids. V gave up 3 bases and J gave up 8 bases; unmatched junction bases: 7.

The chain carries TRBV16 and TRBJ1-5; a possible D gene is TRBD1 (5 bases). The ends were cut back, 1 base at V and 3 bases at J, with 13 bases in the middle. The CDR3 consists of 16 residues. Germline assignment: CDR1 KGHSY and CDR2 FQNENV. CDR3 bases: TGTGCCAGCAGCCAATATCTAGGGGTTTTCAATCAGCCCCAGCATTTT. Its protein product is CASSQYLGVFNQPQHF. Drawing the rest from reference TRBV16 and TRBJ1-5, the complete variable domain is GEEVAQTPKHLVRGEGQKAKLYCAPIKGHSYVFWYQQVLKNEFKFLISFQNENVFDETGMPKERFSAKCLPNSPCSLEIQATKLEDSAVYFCASSQYLGVFNQPQHFGDGTRLSIL.

This chain uses TRBV9 with TRBJ2-1; tentative D call: TRBD2 (6 bases). The germline V gene has CDR1 SGDLS and CDR2 YYNGEE. V was trimmed by 4 bases and J by 3 bases, leaving 20 bases between them. The CDR3 covers 17 residues. This CDR3 reads CASSQSNRDFHYNEQFF. For the CDR3, the DNA is TGTGCCAGCAGCCAGTCCAACCGGGACTTCCACTACAATGAGCAGTTCTTC.

V gene TRBV12-3 or TRBV12-4 combines with J gene TRBJ1-4; D ambiguous. The CDR3 runs 12 residues. The ends were cut back, 3 bases at V and 6 bases at J, with 5 bases in the middle. In nucleotides, the CDR3 is TGTGCCAGCAGTTTTTCGTATGAAAAACTGTTTTTT. Translating gives CASSFSYEKLFF.

The DNA of the CDR3 is TGTGCCAGCAGTTACTTTTCGCGGGGGCAGGAGCAGTTCTTC. Its protein product is CASSYFSRGQEQFF. V and J are TRBV6-2 or TRBV6-3 and TRBJ2-1; TRBD2 might be the D (7 bases). This CDR3 comprises 14 residues. Looked up from germline, CDR1 is MNHEY and CDR2 is SVGEGT. Deletions cut 1 base from V and 10 bases from J, with 14 bases between.

This rearrangement joins TRBV5-4 to TRBJ1-1; D may be TRBD1 (5 bases). The CDR3 has 14 residues. Germline V gene lookup returns CDR1 SGHNT and CDR2 YYREEE (reference sequence). The V end was cut by 9 bases, the J end by 4 bases, with 19 bases between. The CDR3 DNA sequence: TGTGCCACCTCAAGGACGGGGGTCCTCACTGAAGCTTTCTTT. This translates into CATSRTGVLTEAFF.

This chain joins TRBV7-9 and TRBJ1-3; TRBD1 is a possible D gene (5 bases). Germline CDR1 and CDR2: SEHNR and FQNEAQ (reference sequence). The V gene lost 2 bases and the J gene lost 0 bases, with 17 bases spanning the gap. The CDR3 spans 18 residues. The CDR3 is CASSLWLGAALSGNTIYF. The CDR3, as DNA: TGTGCCAGCAGCTTATGGCTTGGGGCTGCCCTCTCTGGAAACACCATATATTTT.